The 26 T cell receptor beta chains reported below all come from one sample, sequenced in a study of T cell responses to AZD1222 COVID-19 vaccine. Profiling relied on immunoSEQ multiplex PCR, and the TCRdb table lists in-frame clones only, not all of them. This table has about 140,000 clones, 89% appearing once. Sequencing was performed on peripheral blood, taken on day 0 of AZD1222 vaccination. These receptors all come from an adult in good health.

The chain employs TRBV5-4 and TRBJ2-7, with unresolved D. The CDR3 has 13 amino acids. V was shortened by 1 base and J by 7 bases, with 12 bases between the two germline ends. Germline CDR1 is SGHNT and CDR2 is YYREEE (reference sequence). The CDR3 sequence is CASSLWQLEEQYF. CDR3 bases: TGTGCCAGCAGCTTGTGGCAGCTAGAAGAGCAGTACTTC.

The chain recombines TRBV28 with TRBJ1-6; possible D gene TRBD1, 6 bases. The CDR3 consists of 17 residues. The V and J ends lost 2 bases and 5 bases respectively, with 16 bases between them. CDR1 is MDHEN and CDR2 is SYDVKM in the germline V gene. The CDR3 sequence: CASSLPRRGRDNSPLHF. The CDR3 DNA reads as TGTGCCAGCAGTTTACCCCGACGGGGGCGGGATAATTCACCCCTCCACTTT.

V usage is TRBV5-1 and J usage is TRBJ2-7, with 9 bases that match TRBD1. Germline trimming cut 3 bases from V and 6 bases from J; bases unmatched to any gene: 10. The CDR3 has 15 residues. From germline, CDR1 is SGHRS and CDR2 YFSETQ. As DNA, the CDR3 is TGCGCCAGCAGCTGGGCGGACAGGGGAGTTGGCGAGCAGTACTTC. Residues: CASSWADRGVGEQYF.

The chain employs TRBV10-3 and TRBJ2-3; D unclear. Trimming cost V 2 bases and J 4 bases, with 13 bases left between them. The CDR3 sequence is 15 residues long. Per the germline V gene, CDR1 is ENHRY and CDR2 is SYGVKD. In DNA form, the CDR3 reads TGTGCCATCAGTGAGGATTCTCATAAGGCAGATACGCAGTATTTT. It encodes CAISEDSHKADTQYF.

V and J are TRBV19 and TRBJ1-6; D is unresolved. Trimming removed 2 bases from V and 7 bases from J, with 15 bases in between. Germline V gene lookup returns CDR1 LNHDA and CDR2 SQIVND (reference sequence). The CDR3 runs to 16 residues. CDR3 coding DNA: TGTGCCAGTAGTATATCGGCGGGGTCGGGGAATTCACCCCTCCACTTT. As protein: CASSISAGSGNSPLHF. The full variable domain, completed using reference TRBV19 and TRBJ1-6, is DGGITQSPKYLFRKEGQNVTLSCEQNLNHDAMYWYRQDPGQGLRLIYYSQIVNDFQKGDIAEGYSVSREKKESFPLTVTSAQKNPTAFYLCASSISAGSGNSPLHFGNGTRLTVT.

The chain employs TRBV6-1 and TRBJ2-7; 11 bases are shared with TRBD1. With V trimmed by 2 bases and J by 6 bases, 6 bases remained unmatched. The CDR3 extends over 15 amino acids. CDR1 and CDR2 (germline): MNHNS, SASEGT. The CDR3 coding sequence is TGTGCCAGCAGTGAATTAGGGACAGGGGGTCGCGAGCAGTACTTC. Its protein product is CASSELGTGGREQYF.

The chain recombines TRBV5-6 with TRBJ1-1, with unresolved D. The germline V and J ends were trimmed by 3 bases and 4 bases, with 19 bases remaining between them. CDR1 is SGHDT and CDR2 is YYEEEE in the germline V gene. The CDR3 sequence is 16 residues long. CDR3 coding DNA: TGTGCCAGCAGCTCCTCACGCTGGAGGAGAGGCACTGAAGCTTTCTTT. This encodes CASSSSRWRRGTEAFF.

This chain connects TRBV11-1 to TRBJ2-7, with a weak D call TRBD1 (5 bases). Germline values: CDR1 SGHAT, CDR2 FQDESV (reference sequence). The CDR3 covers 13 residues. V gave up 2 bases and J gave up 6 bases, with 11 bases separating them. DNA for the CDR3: TGTGCCAGCAGCTTAATTTGGGGCGGCGAGCAGTACTTC. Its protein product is CASSLIWGGEQYF.

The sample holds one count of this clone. The chain's CDR3 is CASSYSREQFF. CDR3 in DNA: TGTGCCAGCAGTTACTCGAGAGAGCAGTTCTTC. The chain combines TRBV6-2 or TRBV6-3 with TRBJ2-1; D is undetermined. This CDR3 is built from 11 residues. V shed 0 bases and J shed 10 bases, with 4 bases lying between them. Germline V gene sequence: CDR1 MNHEY, CDR2 SVGEGT.

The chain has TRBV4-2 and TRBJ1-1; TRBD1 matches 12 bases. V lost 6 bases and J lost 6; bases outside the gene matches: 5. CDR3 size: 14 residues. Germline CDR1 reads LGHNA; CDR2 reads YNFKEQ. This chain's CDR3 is CASRPGTGGSEAFF. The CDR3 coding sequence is TGTGCCAGCAGGCCCGGGACAGGGGGCTCTGAAGCTTTCTTT.

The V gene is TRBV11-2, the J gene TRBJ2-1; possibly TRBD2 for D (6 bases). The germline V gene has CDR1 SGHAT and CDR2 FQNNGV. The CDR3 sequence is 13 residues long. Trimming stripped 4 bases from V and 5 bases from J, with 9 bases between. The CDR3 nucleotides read TGTGCCAGCAGCTCGCGGGGAAACAATGAGCAGTTCTTC. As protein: CASSSRGNNEQFF.

The CDR3 DNA reads TGTGCCAGCAGCTTAGTCTTAGAGGGGGGCACAGATACGCAGTATTTT. Its translation: CASSLVLEGGTDTQYF. The J gene is TRBJ2-3, the V gene TRBV7-9; possibly TRBD1 for D (6 bases). The V gene lost 1 base and the J gene lost 1 base, with 12 bases spanning the gap. Germline loops: CDR1 SEHNR, CDR2 FQNEAQ (reference sequence). This CDR3 is 16 amino acids long.

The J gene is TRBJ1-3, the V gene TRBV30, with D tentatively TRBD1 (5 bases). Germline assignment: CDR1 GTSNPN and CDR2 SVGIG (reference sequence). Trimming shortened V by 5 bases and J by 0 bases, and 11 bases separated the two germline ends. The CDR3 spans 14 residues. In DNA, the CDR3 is TGTGCCTGGCTGAAGAGGGGCTCTGGAAACACCATATATTTT. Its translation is CAWLKRGSGNTIYF.

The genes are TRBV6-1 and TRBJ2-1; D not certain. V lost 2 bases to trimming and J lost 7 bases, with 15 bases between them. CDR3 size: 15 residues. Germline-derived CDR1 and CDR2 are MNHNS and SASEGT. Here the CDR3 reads CASSESLSSANEQFF. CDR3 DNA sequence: TGTGCCAGCAGTGAAAGTTTGAGTTCTGCGAATGAGCAGTTCTTC.

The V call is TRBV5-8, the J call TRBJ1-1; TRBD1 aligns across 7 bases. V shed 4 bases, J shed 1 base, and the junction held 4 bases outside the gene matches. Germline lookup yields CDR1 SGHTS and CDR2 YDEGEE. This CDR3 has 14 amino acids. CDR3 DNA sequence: TGTGCCAGCAGCCGGGGACAGCAGAACACTGAAGCTTTCTTT. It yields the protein CASSRGQQNTEAFF.

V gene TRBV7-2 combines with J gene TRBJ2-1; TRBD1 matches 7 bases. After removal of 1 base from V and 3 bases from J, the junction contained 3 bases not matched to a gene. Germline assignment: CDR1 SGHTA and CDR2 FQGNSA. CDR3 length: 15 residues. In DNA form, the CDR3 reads TGTGCCAGCAGCTTAGTACAGGGGATCTACAATGAGCAGTTCTTC. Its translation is CASSLVQGIYNEQFF.

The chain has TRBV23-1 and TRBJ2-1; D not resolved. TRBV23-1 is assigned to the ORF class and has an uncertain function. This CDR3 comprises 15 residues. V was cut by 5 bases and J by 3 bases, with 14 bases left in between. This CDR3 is CASSFLPNSYNEQFF. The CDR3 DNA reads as TGCGCCAGCAGTTTCCTCCCGAACAGCTACAATGAGCAGTTCTTC.

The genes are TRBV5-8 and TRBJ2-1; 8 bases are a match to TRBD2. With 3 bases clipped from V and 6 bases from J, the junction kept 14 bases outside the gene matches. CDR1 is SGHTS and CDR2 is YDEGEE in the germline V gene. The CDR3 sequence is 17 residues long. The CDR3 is CASSSGTSILIFNEQFF. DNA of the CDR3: TGTGCCAGCAGCTCCGGGACTAGTATATTGATTTTCAATGAGCAGTTCTTC.

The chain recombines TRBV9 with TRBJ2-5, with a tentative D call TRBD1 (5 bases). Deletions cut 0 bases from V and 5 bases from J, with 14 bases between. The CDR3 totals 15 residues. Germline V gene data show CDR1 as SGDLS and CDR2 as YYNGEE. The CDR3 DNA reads TGTGCCAGCAGCGTAGTTTCAGGGATTGGGGAGACCCAGTACTTC. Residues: CASSVVSGIGETQYF.

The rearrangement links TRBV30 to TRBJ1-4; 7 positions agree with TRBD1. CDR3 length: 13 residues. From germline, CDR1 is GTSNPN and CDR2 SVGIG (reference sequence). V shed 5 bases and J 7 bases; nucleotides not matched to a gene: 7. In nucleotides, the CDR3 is TGTGCCTGGGGCTTACAGGGGAGTGAAAAACTGTTTTTT. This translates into CAWGLQGSEKLFF.

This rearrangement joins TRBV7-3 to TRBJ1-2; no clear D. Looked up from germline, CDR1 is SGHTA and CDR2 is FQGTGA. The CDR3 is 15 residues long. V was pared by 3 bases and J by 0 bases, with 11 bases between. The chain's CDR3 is CASSLDGLTNYGYTF. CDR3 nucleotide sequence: TGTGCCAGCAGCTTGGACGGACTAACTAACTATGGCTACACCTTC. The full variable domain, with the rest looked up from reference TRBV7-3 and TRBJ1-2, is GAGVSQTPSNKVTEKGKYVELRCDPISGHTALYWYRQSLGQGPEFLIYFQGTGAADDSGLPNDRFFAVRPEGSVSTLKIQRTERGDSAVYLCASSLDGLTNYGYTFGSGTRLTVV.

The CDR3 DNA sequence: TGTGCCACCTTCGGGGGGTCTGGGCAGCCCCAGCATTTT. This encodes CATFGGSGQPQHF. The chain carries TRBV6-5 and TRBJ1-5, with D possibly being TRBD1 (5 bases). V was trimmed by 10 bases and J by 7 bases, leaving 17 bases between them. CDR3 length: 13 amino acids. CDR1 and CDR2 from the germline V gene are MNHEY and SVGAGI.

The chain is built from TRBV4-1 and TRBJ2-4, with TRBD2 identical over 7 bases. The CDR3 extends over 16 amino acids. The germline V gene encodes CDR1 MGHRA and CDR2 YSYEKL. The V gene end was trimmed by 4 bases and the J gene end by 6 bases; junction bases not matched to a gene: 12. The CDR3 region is CASSPRPGGMGNIQYF. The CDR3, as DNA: TGCGCCAGCAGCCCTCGGCCGGGGGGAATGGGAAACATTCAGTACTTC.

The CDR3 DNA sequence: TGTGCCAGCAGTTTCTACACTGGAAACACCATATATTTT. Its translation: CASSFYTGNTIYF. V is TRBV12-3 or TRBV12-4 and J is TRBJ1-3; D is unresolved. CDR3 size: 13 residues. The V end lost 3 bases, the J end lost 2 bases, and 5 bases lay between the germline ends.

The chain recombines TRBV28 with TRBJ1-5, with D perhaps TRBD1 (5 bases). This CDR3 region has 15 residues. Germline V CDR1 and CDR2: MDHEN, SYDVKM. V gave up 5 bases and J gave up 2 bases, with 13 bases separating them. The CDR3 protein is CASSPGGGGNQPQHF. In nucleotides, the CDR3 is TGTGCCAGCAGTCCCGGTGGAGGGGGCAATCAGCCCCAGCATTTT.

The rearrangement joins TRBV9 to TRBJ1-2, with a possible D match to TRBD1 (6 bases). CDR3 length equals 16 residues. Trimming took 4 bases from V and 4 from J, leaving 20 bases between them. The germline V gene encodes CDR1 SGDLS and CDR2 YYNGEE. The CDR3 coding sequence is TGTGCCAGCAGCTCCTCTCCAGGGGCGTTAAGCTATGGCTACACCTTC. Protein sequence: CASSSSPGALSYGYTF.